This TCR beta chain originates from a study of blood T cells in healthy people across ages. This CDR3 contains 14 residues. Germline V gives CDR1 LGHNA, CDR2 YSLEER. This clonotype was found a few times. The target antigen is unknown. PCR was performed a second time for about 7 to 12 cycles using a sample-barcoded 5' primer and a J-beta primer mix. Each CDR3 protein is one row after TCRdb ran MiXCR on the 5' RACE reads. The sample consists of hundreds of thousands of distinct CDR3 sequences, around 24% of them appearing once. Study conclusions and caveats: Per million T cells, TCR beta diversity dropped about linearly as age rose. Fewer expanded clones and more diversity marked long-lived versus aged donors.

These same records also appear under a second study, on T cells of mothers and their children. That study reports: Donors were three healthy Caucasian mothers and their six children. Mothers yielded over 8.5 million CDR3 reads, children about 3.1 million each.

The specimen sequenced was blood. This clonotype was obtained from a boy younger than 18 in good health. This sequence joins TRBV4-3 and TRBJ2-5; TRBD2 aligns across 12 bases. Judging by the DNA end, TRBJ2-7 fits better; the J call may be wrong. In nucleotides, the CDR3 is TGCGCCAGCAGCTGGACTAGCGGGGAGGACGAGCAGTACTTC. It is translated as CASSWTSGEDEQYF.